In this sample, the clone carrying this TCR beta chain turned up many times. Its specificity is unknown. Amplification yielded TCR beta CDR3 regions, with RNA transcripts as the source. HTBI primers were employed in a first-round RT-PCR of the TCR CDR3. From the multiplex PCR reads, TCRdb called clonotypes with MiXCR, one entry per CDR3 protein. The data contain roughly 700,000 distinct CDR3 sequences, 14% of them seen just once; the ten biggest clones take up roughly 10%. The data were taken from a study of T cells in Graves' hyperthyroidism and ophthalmopathy. Study outcomes and limitations: Blood also contained most expanded thyroid clonotypes above 0.001.

With 0 bases clipped from V and 6 bases from J, the junction kept 13 bases outside the gene matches. The CDR3 consists of 18 residues. CDR1 is LGHDT and CDR2 is YNNKEL in the germline V gene (reference sequence). The sequenced sample was blood. This TCR was sampled from a woman under 30 with Graves' hyperthyroidism. The V gene is TRBV3-1, the J gene TRBJ1-3, with 8 bases that match TRBD1. CDR3 sequence: CASSQDHVIQGEKNTIYF. The CDR3 DNA reads TGTGCCAGCAGCCAAGATCACGTGATACAGGGGGAGAAAAACACCATATATTTT.